The 30 T cell receptor beta chains in this list originate from one sample, sequenced in a study of blood T cell repertoires in COVID-19. Using immunoSEQ multiplex PCR, the repertoire was profiled, and TCRdb retains in-frame clones only, with some absent. The sample includes under 450,000 clones, about nine tenths of them seen just once. Specimen: PBMCs or T cells enriched from blood (not recorded which). These receptors all stem from a woman between 35 and 50 years old who had been exposed to COVID-19.

The chain combines TRBV20-1 with TRBJ1-5; maybe TRBD1 (5 bases). The CDR3 spans 14 residues. Per the germline V gene, CDR1 is DFQATT and CDR2 is SNEGSKA (reference sequence). Deletions cut 3 bases from V and 2 bases from J, with 11 bases between. CDR3 nucleotides: TGCAGTGCTAGTAAGGGGATGGGCAATCAGCCCCAGCATTTT. It yields the protein CSASKGMGNQPQHF.

V usage is TRBV2 and J usage is TRBJ1-1; TRBD1 aligns across 8 bases. Losses at the gene ends were 2 bases for V and 6 bases for J; bases not matched to a gene: 8. The CDR3 covers 15 residues. Germline CDR1 reads SNHLY; CDR2 reads FYNNEI. CDR3 amino acids: CASSERTGGSPEAFF. The CDR3, as DNA: TGTGCCAGCAGTGAACGTACAGGGGGGTCCCCTGAAGCTTTCTTT.

The J gene is TRBJ1-3, the V gene TRBV19, with 8 bases identical to TRBD1. This CDR3 is built from 15 residues. J was trimmed by 2 bases and V by 8 bases; bases with no gene match: 8. Looked up from germline, CDR1 is LNHDA and CDR2 is SQIVND (reference sequence). The CDR3 DNA reads as TGTGCCAGTGCCCCGACAGGGGTACCTGGAAACACCATATATTTT. As protein: CASAPTGVPGNTIYF.

V gene TRBV27 combines with J gene TRBJ1-2; TRBD1 agrees at 8 bases. The V gene end was trimmed by 4 bases and the J gene end by 6 bases; junction bases not matched to a gene: 4. This CDR3 is 13 amino acids long. Per the germline V gene, CDR1 is MNHEY and CDR2 is SMNVEV (reference sequence). The CDR3 reads CASSSRGHDGYTF. Here the CDR3 DNA reads TGTGCCAGCAGTTCCAGGGGGCATGATGGCTACACCTTC.

The CDR3 reads CASSEGGRYGYTF. For the CDR3, the DNA is TGTGCCAGCAGTGAGGGGGGGCGCTATGGCTACACCTTC. This chain connects TRBV25-1 to TRBJ1-2, with a tentative D call TRBD1 (6 bases). The CDR3 sequence is 13 residues long. The germline gives CDR1 MGHDK, CDR2 SYGVNS. Trimming pared 3 bases from V and 4 bases from J, leaving 9 bases between.

The J gene is TRBJ1-1, the V gene TRBV19; D is possibly TRBD1 (6 bases). The CDR3 covers 14 residues. The V end lost 7 bases, the J end lost 5 bases, and 17 bases lay between the germline ends. The germline gives CDR1 LNHDA, CDR2 SQIVND (reference sequence). CDR3 sequence (DNA): TGTGCCAGTACCATCCAGAGGGGGTCAACTGAAGCTTTCTTT. Encoded protein: CASTIQRGSTEAFF.

The chain links TRBV7-3 to TRBJ1-1; D might be TRBD1 (6 bases). The CDR3 is 11 residues long. Germline V lookup: CDR1 SGHTA, CDR2 FQGTGA. CDR3: CASQGGREAFF. The CDR3 coding sequence is TGTGCTTCACAGGGTGGCAGGGAAGCTTTCTTT.

The genes are TRBV10-3 and TRBJ1-1; perhaps TRBD1 as D (5 bases). The germline V gene encodes CDR1 ENHRY and CDR2 SYGVKD. The CDR3 is made up of 17 amino acids. V gave up 0 bases and J gave up 4 bases, with 18 bases separating them. CDR3 DNA: TGTGCCATCAGTGAGTCTCCTCAGGGAGGGGCCTCCACTGAAGCTTTCTTT. It encodes CAISESPQGGASTEAFF.

The rearrangement links TRBV7-9 to TRBJ2-5, with TRBD1 matching 10 bases. This CDR3 comprises 15 residues. The junction had 7 bases not matched to a gene; V was cut back by 4 bases and J by 5 bases. Germline V lookup: CDR1 SEHNR, CDR2 FQNEAQ (reference sequence). The CDR3 sequence is CASSWGTGAGETQYF. The CDR3 nucleotides are TGTGCCAGCAGCTGGGGGACAGGGGCTGGGGAGACCCAGTACTTC. The full variable domain, its missing parts supplied by reference TRBV7-9 and TRBJ2-5, is DTGVSQNPRHKITKRGQNVTFRCDPISEHNRLYWYRQTLGQGPEFLTYFQNEAQLEKSRLLSDRFSAERPKGSFSTLEIQRTEQGDSAMYLCASSWGTGAGETQYFGPGTRLLVL.

V is TRBV7-9 and J is TRBJ1-5; 11 bases map to TRBD1. V shed 5 bases, J shed 1 base, and the junction held 4 bases outside the gene matches. This CDR3 contains 16 residues. CDR1 is SEHNR and CDR2 is FQNEAQ in the germline V gene (reference sequence). The CDR3 is CASSKGTGGSNQPQHF. The CDR3, as DNA: TGTGCCAGCAGCAAAGGGACAGGGGGAAGCAATCAGCCCCAGCATTTT.

The chain is built from TRBV2 and TRBJ1-2; D is perhaps TRBD1 (6 bases). Germline assignment: CDR1 SNHLY and CDR2 FYNNEI. V lost 6 bases and J lost 3, with 11 bases in between. The CDR3 has 13 residues. CDR3 sequence: CASRKGVDYGYTF. The CDR3 region has the DNA TGTGCCAGCAGGAAGGGGGTTGACTATGGCTACACCTTC.

The chain links TRBV7-2 to TRBJ2-6; the match to TRBD1 covers 8 bases. The germline V gene has CDR1 SGHTA and CDR2 FQGNSA. The CDR3 is 19 residues long. Trimming at V came to 4 bases and at J to 0 bases, leaving 11 bases not matched to a gene. CDR3 sequence: CASSSKDRGASSGANVLTF. CDR3 DNA sequence: TGTGCCAGCAGCTCGAAAGACAGGGGCGCTAGCTCTGGGGCCAACGTCCTGACTTTC.

This clone came up a few times. As DNA, the CDR3 is TGTGCCAGCAGCCACGGTGAAAGGGGGAAGAAGACCCAGTACTTC. This sequence encodes CASSHGERGKKTQYF. The chain carries TRBV14 and TRBJ2-5, with D perhaps TRBD1 (6 bases). The germline gives CDR1 SGHDN, CDR2 FVKESK. The CDR3 length is 15 residues. V lost 3 bases and J 6 bases, leaving 17 bases between the germline ends.

V is TRBV2 and J is TRBJ1-2; D is possibly TRBD1 (5 bases). Germline CDR1 reads SNHLY; CDR2 reads FYNNEI. Trimming stripped 6 bases from V and 2 bases from J, with 10 bases between. The CDR3 sequence is 13 residues long. The DNA for the CDR3 is TGTGCCAGCAGGTCAGACAGCAACTATGGCTACACCTTC. Its protein product is CASRSDSNYGYTF.

V and J are TRBV5-6 and TRBJ1-2; D is possibly TRBD1 (5 bases). V lost 4 bases to trimming and J lost 8 bases, with 12 bases between them. Germline V gene sequence: CDR1 SGHDT, CDR2 YYEEEE. This CDR3 is built from 12 residues. The CDR3 nucleotides are TGTGCCAGCAGCCCAGGGTTAGAGGGCTACACCTTC. It translates to CASSPGLEGYTF.

V gene TRBV27 combines with J gene TRBJ1-2; 7 nucleotides line up with TRBD1. Trimming at V came to 5 bases and at J to 0 bases, leaving 6 bases not matched to a gene. CDR1 is MNHEY and CDR2 is SMNVEV in the germline V gene (reference sequence). The length of the CDR3 is 15 residues. Here the CDR3 DNA reads TGTGCCAGCAGTCAGGACAGGAATACTAACTATGGCTACACCTTC. Residues: CASSQDRNTNYGYTF.

This sequence joins TRBV3-1 (or the pseudogene TRBV3-2) and TRBJ1-2, with TRBD1 as a possible D gene (6 bases). Trimming took off 1 base at V and 6 bases at J, with 15 bases between the two ends. The CDR3 length is 15 residues. Germline V gives CDR1 LGHDT, CDR2 YNNKEL (reference sequence). This CDR3 is CASSQVGGHYDGYTF. DNA for the CDR3: TGTGCCAGCAGCCAAGTCGGGGGGCACTACGATGGCTACACCTTC.

Of note for this clone: Other DNA sequences in the same sample also yield this CDR3. The genes are TRBV30 and TRBJ1-1; possibly TRBD1 for D (5 bases). The length of the CDR3 is 13 residues. Trimming stripped 2 bases from V and 2 bases from J, with 9 bases between. Germline V gives CDR1 GTSNPN, CDR2 SVGIG (reference sequence). The chain's CDR3 is CAWSLQVNTEAFF. The CDR3 region has the DNA TGTGCCTGGAGTCTACAGGTCAACACTGAAGCTTTCTTT. Filled out from reference TRBV30 and TRBJ1-1, the complete variable domain reads SQTIHQWPATLVQPVGSPLSLECTVEGTSNPNLYWYRQAAGRGLQLLFYSVGIGQISSEVPQNLSASRPQDRQFILSSKKLLLSDSGFYLCAWSLQVNTEAFFGQGTRLTVV.

The genes are TRBV28 and TRBJ2-7, with D possibly matching TRBD1 (5 bases). The CDR3 consists of 17 residues. The ends were cut back, 3 bases at V and 0 bases at J, with 18 bases in the middle. Germline V lookup: CDR1 MDHEN, CDR2 SYDVKM. Written as DNA, the CDR3 is TGTGCCAGCAGTTTGGACCCCAACAGGTCCAGCTCCTACGAGCAGTACTTC. Amino acids: CASSLDPNRSSSYEQYF.

This clone was seen only once. This chain uses TRBV7-8 with TRBJ2-3; D unclear. V dropped 1 base and J dropped 4 bases, with 9 bases sitting between them. Looked up from germline, CDR1 is SGHVS and CDR2 is FQNEAQ. There are 14 residues in the CDR3. CDR3 loop: CASSLGSLPDTQYF. The CDR3 bases are TGTGCCAGCAGCTTAGGCAGTTTGCCAGATACGCAGTATTTT.

The gene calls are TRBV5-1 and TRBJ2-2; 12 bases are shared with TRBD1. CDR1 is SGHRS and CDR2 is YFSETQ in the germline V gene. This CDR3 has 16 residues. After removal of 3 bases from V and 2 bases from J, the junction contained 2 bases not matched to a gene. The CDR3 loop is CASSSGTGGNTGELFF. The DNA of the CDR3 is TGCGCCAGCAGCTCGGGGACAGGGGGCAACACCGGGGAGCTGTTTTTT.

The chain is built from TRBV18 and TRBJ2-7, with a weak D call TRBD2 (5 bases). Germline V gene sequence: CDR1 KGHSH, CDR2 LQKENI. Between the trimmed V and J ends, which lost 1 base and 5 bases, there was a span of 12 bases. The CDR3 has 14 amino acids. In DNA, the CDR3 is TGTGCCAGCTCACCACAAGGAGGCTTCCACGAGCAGTACTTC. Encoded protein: CASSPQGGFHEQYF. Based on the CDR3 plus reference TRBV18 and TRBJ2-7, the full variable domain is NAGVMQNPRHLVRRRGQEARLRCSPMKGHSHVYWYRQLPEEGLKFMVYLQKENIIDESGMPKERFSAEFPKEGPSILRIQQVVRGDSAAYFCASSPQGGFHEQYFGPGTRLTVT.

The chain recombines TRBV10-3 with TRBJ2-1; 11 positions match TRBD2. Germline-derived CDR1 and CDR2 are ENHRY and SYGVKD. The CDR3 spans 15 residues. With 10 bases clipped from V and 9 bases from J, the junction kept 14 bases outside the gene matches. CDR3 coding DNA: TGTGCCACCCTAAGTACTAGCGGGGGTTCCGTTGAGCAGTTCTTC. This codes for CATLSTSGGSVEQFF.

J is TRBJ1-1 and V is TRBV29-1, with D possibly matching TRBD1 (5 bases). Trimming removed 1 base from V and 3 bases from J, with 15 bases in between. The CDR3 has 15 amino acids. CDR1 and CDR2 (germline): SQVTM, ANQGSEA. CDR3 coding DNA: TGCAGCGTTGAAGCTTTCCAGGGCTGGTACACTGAAGCTTTCTTT. Translated: CSVEAFQGWYTEAFF.

The chain combines TRBV7-9 with TRBJ1-2; 7 bases are a match to TRBD1. Germline CDR1 reads SEHNR; CDR2 reads FQNEAQ (reference sequence). The CDR3 is 16 residues long. V dropped 1 base and J dropped 2; count of bases not matched to a gene: 7. CDR3 coding DNA: TGTGCCAGCAGCTTAGTCTCAACGGACAGGAACTATGGCTACACCTTC. Amino acids: CASSLVSTDRNYGYTF. Using reference TRBV7-9 and TRBJ1-2 for the parts outside the CDR3, the full variable domain is DTGVSQNPRHKITKRGQNVTFRCDPISEHNRLYWYRQTLGQGPEFLTYFQNEAQLEKSRLLSDRFSAERPKGSFSTLEIQRTEQGDSAMYLCASSLVSTDRNYGYTFGSGTRLTVV.

This clone appeared a single time. The chain couples TRBV5-1 to TRBJ1-1; D not certain. In germline, CDR1 is SGHRS, CDR2 YFSETQ. The length of the CDR3 is 15 residues. Trimming took off 2 bases at V and 1 base at J, with 12 bases between the two ends. The CDR3 coding sequence is TGCGCCAGCAGCTTAAGTTTTGGAGAGAACACTGAAGCTTTCTTT. Its protein is CASSLSFGENTEAFF.

This clone was seen once. This chain uses TRBV9 with TRBJ1-1; D ambiguous. The germline V gene encodes CDR1 SGDLS and CDR2 YYNGEE. V lost 4 bases and J lost 5, with 15 bases in between. The CDR3 consists of 14 residues. CDR3 nucleotide sequence: TGTGCCAGCAGCTGGGGAGCTGGGTTGACTGAAGCTTTCTTT. Translating gives CASSWGAGLTEAFF. The full variable domain, in which reference TRBV9 and TRBJ1-1 provide the parts outside the CDR3, is DSGVTQTPKHLITATGQRVTLRCSPRSGDLSVYWYQQSLDQGLQFLIQYYNGEERAKGNILERFSAQQFPDLHSELNLSSLELGDSALYFCASSWGAGLTEAFFGQGTRLTVV.

The chain joins TRBV7-2 to TRBJ2-7; 7 nucleotides match TRBD1. Germline V gene lookup returns CDR1 SGHTA and CDR2 FQGNSA. V lost 0 bases to trimming and J lost 1 base; unmatched junction nucleotides: 6. This CDR3 has 16 residues. The CDR3 nucleotides are TGTGCCAGCAGCTTAGCGGGACAGCCTTTTTCCTACGAGCAGTACTTC. Its protein product is CASSLAGQPFSYEQYF.

This rearrangement joins TRBV11-3 to TRBJ2-7; 10 bases line up with TRBD1. CDR3 length: 15 residues. Germline values: CDR1 SGHNT, CDR2 YENEEA. With V trimmed by 5 bases and J by 1 base, 5 bases remained unmatched. Written as DNA, the CDR3 is TGTGCCAGCAGCCCGGGACAGGGGAGATCCTACGAGCAGTACTTC. Protein sequence: CASSPGQGRSYEQYF.

The rearrangement uses TRBV2 and TRBJ1-6, with D possibly matching TRBD1 (5 bases). CDR1 is SNHLY and CDR2 is FYNNEI in the germline V gene. This CDR3 is built from 14 residues. Trimming removed 6 bases from V and 8 bases from J, with 14 bases in between. CDR3 coding DNA: TGTGCCAGCAGAATGCCGACAGTCTATTCACCCCTCCACTTT. Encoded protein: CASRMPTVYSPLHF.